This TCR beta chain originates from a study of T cell responses to AZD1222 COVID-19 vaccine (dated by TCRdb to 2020 to 2023). About the investigation overall: TCR sequencing covered fewer than 250 trial participants: 200 to 220 given two doses of AZD1222 and approximately 26 given two doses of MenACWY control vaccine. Trial participants were enrolled into age subgroups of 18-55, 56-69 and 70-plus years, which contained approximately 150, 28 and 58 TCR-sequenced participants, respectively. Beyond this particular receptor, the publication reports: Reportedly, close to half of the unique spike-specific TCRs recognized epitopes lying outside the regions that are mutated in the B.1.351 and B.1.1.7 variants. Most participants were white British and females outnumbered males, and the authors suggested that clonal diversity may have been underestimated. Vaccine-associated CD4 TCRs spanned the whole spike protein, with dominant responses in regions 160-218 and 743-854. The 56-69-year group was small, and its depth increase did not reach significance, likely because of low power. A significant rise in spike-specific TCR breadth and depth was observed after two AZD1222 doses relative to day 0 and relative to MenACWY recipients. No day 14 peak-response samples were available, so repertoires were characterized only after the peak T cell response. Conclusions about previously exposed vaccinees are limited, since just a handful of AZD1222 recipients were seropositive for SARS-CoV-2 at baseline.

Inclusive of the bounding cysteine and phenylalanine, the CDR3 is 19 residues long. The CDR3 DNA has 57 bases and is translated from base 1. V is cut back by 2 bases and J by 0 bases, with 10 bases in the junction unmatched. CDR1 is given as MGHRA and CDR2 as YSYEKL, both from the germline V gene. The CDR3 regions of human TCRbeta chains were subjected to immunosequencing. The authors' pipeline ran thus. Repertoire TCRs were matched against a reference library of SARS-CoV-2-specific TCRs generated with the MIRA antigen-specificity platform. Breadth meant the fraction of unique TCRs that were SARS-CoV-2-associated, whereas depth meant the fraction of total T cells that were SARS-CoV-2-associated. Using the MIRA data, each spike-specific TCR was assigned both to the spike region to which the TCR was reactive and to a CD4 or CD8 class. Log10-transformed breadth and depth values were compared by one-way ANOVA with Sidak's multiple comparisons tests. TCRdb mirrors the immuneACCESS table, restricted to in-frame sequences. Some clones are absent from its copies; in checked studies, under half trace to an unresolved V gene, and the reason for the others is unknown. V and J calls and clone size are copied from that table; D and trimming were computed from the DNA. The sample table lists 140,000 to 150,000 clones, approximately 93% of them with a count of one. 10% to 15% of the sample goes to the ten largest clones.

The time point tag for this specimen amounts to: sample from adult after SARS-CoV-2 infection, after symptom onset. Two convalescent COVID-19 patients, sampled after symptom onset from adults with prior SARS-CoV-2 infection, were also TCR-sequenced for comparison. This clone has a handful of counts. Its antigen is currently not known. Qualities for individual bases were not recorded, and no much larger clone is one base off. The sequence derives from an adult who had recovered from COVID-19. The chain was built from TRBV4-1 and TRBJ2-2, and 9 junction bases match TRBD2. The sample was peripheral blood, taken after recovery from COVID-19. CDR3 loop: CASSQTRGLAVTNTGELFF. The DNA sequence is TGCGCCAGCAGCCAAACGAGGGGACTAGCAGTCACGAACACCGGGGAGCTGTTTTTT.